The next 28 T cell receptor beta chains were all read from a single sample in a study of cytomegalovirus exposure and HLA in healthy donors. It was with 60 Vbeta and 13 Jbeta primers that the PCR ran. Sequencing was performed with immunoSEQ multiplex PCR; in TCRdb, only in-frame clones are kept and a portion is missing. This table holds approximately 110,000 clones, roughly three fifths found once. The specimen was PBMCs. The source is a man aged 30-40 years in good health and CMV-seropositive.

The genes are TRBV2 and TRBJ1-2; 7 bases are shared with TRBD1. The germline gives CDR1 SNHLY, CDR2 FYNNEI. V lost 5 bases, J lost 6 bases, and 9 bases stayed unmatched. The CDR3 sequence is 14 residues long. The CDR3 sequence: CASSNRQGGNGYTF. The CDR3, as DNA: TGTGCCAGCAGTAACCGACAGGGAGGAAATGGCTACACCTTC.

This clone was seen only a few times. This sequence joins TRBV29-1 and TRBJ1-4; TRBD1 might be the D (6 bases). V lost 7 bases, J lost 3 bases, and 15 bases lay in between. Germline-derived CDR1 and CDR2 are SQVTM and ANQGSEA. This CDR3 region has 14 residues. The CDR3 sequence is CSAVAGQSNEKLFF. CDR3 DNA sequence: TGCAGCGCTGTGGCCGGACAGTCTAATGAAAAACTGTTTTTT. Full variable domain (remainder filled in from reference TRBV29-1 and TRBJ1-4): SAVISQKPSRDICQRGTSLTIQCQVDSQVTMMFWYRQQPGQSLTLIATANQGSEATYESGFVIDKFPISRPNLTFSTLTVSNMSPEDSSIYLCSAVAGQSNEKLFFGSGTQLSVL.

The chain is built from TRBV10-3 and TRBJ1-2; D is uncertain. This CDR3 comprises 11 residues. In germline, CDR1 is ENHRY, CDR2 SYGVKD. The V gene lost 3 bases and the J gene lost 7 bases, with 6 bases spanning the gap. The CDR3: CAISDYRGYTF. The CDR3 DNA sequence: TGTGCCATCAGTGACTATCGTGGCTACACCTTC.

This clone was counted a few times. In DNA form, the CDR3 reads TGTGCCAGCAGCTCACAGGGCTACGAGCAGTACTTC. Residues: CASSSQGYEQYF. The V and J genes are TRBV7-2 and TRBJ2-7, with a tentative D call TRBD1 (6 bases). Germline V CDR1 and CDR2: SGHTA, FQGNSA. The CDR3 runs 12 residues. The V end was cut by 4 bases, the J end by 3 bases, with 7 bases between.

This clone was observed a single time. DNA of the CDR3: TGTGCCAGCACCGGGACAGGGTTTGAAAAACTGTTTTTT. Protein product: CASTGTGFEKLFF. This rearrangement joins TRBV2 to TRBJ1-4; 9 bases align to TRBD1. V gave up 7 bases and J gave up 7 bases; unmatched junction bases: 4. There are 13 residues in the CDR3. The germline gives CDR1 SNHLY, CDR2 FYNNEI.

V is TRBV5-6 and J is TRBJ1-4; TRBD1 matches 10 bases. V gave up 4 bases and J gave up 3 bases; unmatched junction bases: 0. CDR3 length: 14 residues. Germline values: CDR1 SGHDT, CDR2 YYEEEE. CDR3 amino acids: CASSGQGANEKLFF. CDR3 nucleotide sequence: TGTGCCAGCAGCGGACAGGGGGCTAATGAAAAACTGTTTTTT.

This clone occurred a few times. This chain uses TRBV2 with TRBJ1-1; D is uncertain. V dropped 0 bases and J dropped 4 bases, with 6 bases sitting between them. Germline V CDR1 and CDR2: SNHLY, FYNNEI. The CDR3 has 13 residues. This CDR3 is CASSEARATEAFF. The DNA for the CDR3 is TGTGCCAGCAGTGAAGCGCGGGCCACTGAAGCTTTCTTT.

The V gene is TRBV27, the J gene TRBJ2-7, with 7 bases that match TRBD1. The germline CDR1 and CDR2 sequences are MNHEY and SMNVEV (reference sequence). The CDR3 runs to 14 residues. V shed 5 bases and J 1 base; nucleotides not matched to a gene: 5. DNA of the CDR3: TGTGCCAGCAGTACCCGACAGGGATCCTACGAGCAGTACTTC. This gives the protein CASSTRQGSYEQYF.

The V call is TRBV15, the J call TRBJ2-1; 8 positions agree with TRBD2. After removal of 0 bases from V and 7 bases from J, the junction contained 8 bases not matched to a gene. This CDR3 has 16 amino acids. Germline CDR1 and CDR2: LNHNV and YYDKDF (reference sequence). The CDR3, as DNA: TGTGCCACCAGCAGAGATCGCGGGGGGTTCTGGAATGAGCAGTTCTTC. Translated, it gives CATSRDRGGFWNEQFF. Looking up the rest from reference TRBV15 and TRBJ2-1 gives the full variable domain: DAMVIQNPRYQVTQFGKPVTLSCSQTLNHNVMYWYQQKSSQAPKLLFHYYDKDFNNEADTPDNFQSRRPNTSFCFLDIRSPGLGDTAMYLCATSRDRGGFWNEQFFGPGTRLTVL.

The rearrangement uses TRBV19 and TRBJ1-2; D may be TRBD1 (6 bases). Looked up from germline, CDR1 is LNHDA and CDR2 is SQIVND (reference sequence). The germline V and J ends were trimmed by 5 bases and 4 bases, with 14 bases remaining between them. CDR3 length: 14 amino acids. CDR3 loop: CASSSPGGVYGYTF. CDR3 bases: TGTGCCAGTAGTTCCCCGGGGGGCGTCTATGGCTACACCTTC.

This rearrangement joins TRBV18 to TRBJ2-5, with 7 bases aligning to TRBD1. With V trimmed by 3 bases and J by 5 bases, 6 bases remained unmatched. This CDR3 has 14 amino acids. In germline, CDR1 is KGHSH, CDR2 LQKENI. This CDR3 reads CASSPLQGKETQYF. In nucleotides, the CDR3 is TGTGCCAGCTCACCTCTACAGGGGAAGGAGACCCAGTACTTC.

V is TRBV7-9 and J is TRBJ1-1, with 10 bases aligning to TRBD1. CDR1 and CDR2 (germline): SEHNR, FQNEAQ (reference sequence). V trimming: 5 bases; J trimming: 6 bases; junction bases outside the gene matches: 12. The CDR3 loop spans 16 amino acids. CDR3 DNA: TGTGCCAGCAGCAATCGACAGGGGGCTACCCAAGCTGAAGCTTTCTTT. Translated, it gives CASSNRQGATQAEAFF.

This clone was found once. The same CDR3 is also encoded by other DNA sequences in this sample. CDR3 nucleotides: TGCGCCAGCAGCTTTACTAGCGGGGGGGATACGCAGTATTTT. This gives the protein CASSFTSGGDTQYF. The gene calls are TRBV5-1 and TRBJ2-3, with 12 bases aligning to TRBD2. J lost 6 bases, V lost 2 bases, and 1 base had no gene match. Germline CDR1 and CDR2: SGHRS and YFSETQ. The CDR3 has 14 residues. The full variable domain, rest sourced from reference TRBV5-1 and TRBJ2-3, is KAGVTQTPRYLIKTRGQQVTLSCSPISGHRSVSWYQQTPGQGLQFLFEYFSETQRNKGNFPGRFSGRQFSNSRSEMNVSTLELGDSALYLCASSFTSGGDTQYFGPGTRLTVL.

The J gene is TRBJ1-2, the V gene TRBV6-1; D unresolved. CDR1 is MNHNS, CDR2 SASEGT, per germline. V lost 5 bases and J 1 base, leaving 14 bases between the germline ends. The CDR3 has 15 amino acids. CDR3 residues: CASSLRGGSNYGYTF. DNA of the CDR3: TGTGCCAGCAGTCTCCGAGGCGGCAGTAACTATGGCTACACCTTC.

This chain uses TRBV6-1 with TRBJ2-5; 7 bases line up with TRBD2. CDR1 MNHNS and CDR2 SASEGT come from the germline V gene. CDR3 length: 14 residues. V was clipped by 7 bases and J by 5 bases; unmatched bases: 10. The CDR3 bases are TGTGCCAGCACTATAGCGGGTTTTGGGGAGACCCAGTACTTC. It is translated as CASTIAGFGETQYF.

This clone was detected only once. The chain uses TRBV11-3 and TRBJ1-2; D remains ambiguous. Germline V gene sequence: CDR1 SGHNT, CDR2 YENEEA. The CDR3 has 14 amino acids. Trimming removed 5 bases at V and 4 bases at J, with 14 bases between. The CDR3 loop is CASSPREVTYGYTF. As DNA, the CDR3 is TGTGCCAGCAGCCCCCGGGAGGTTACCTATGGCTACACCTTC.

This clone appeared a few times. The CDR3 DNA reads as TGCGCCAGCAGCTTGGGTAGCGGGGGGTACGGCAATGAGCAGTTCTTC. It specifies CASSLGSGGYGNEQFF. This sequence joins TRBV5-1 and TRBJ2-1; 10 bases fit TRBD2. V dropped 0 bases and J dropped 6; count of bases not matched to a gene: 6. Germline loops: CDR1 SGHRS, CDR2 YFSETQ. This CDR3 is 16 amino acids long.

This clone was picked up a small number of times. V and J are TRBV5-1 and TRBJ2-5; D is possibly TRBD2 (6 bases). The CDR3 loop spans 16 amino acids. Germline loops: CDR1 SGHRS, CDR2 YFSETQ. V was pared by 0 bases and J by 1 base, with 13 bases between. Here the CDR3 reads CASSLGGGGVQETQYF. Here the CDR3 DNA reads TGCGCCAGCAGCTTGGGAGGAGGCGGGGTCCAAGAGACCCAGTACTTC. Full variable domain (rest looked up from reference TRBV5-1 and TRBJ2-5): KAGVTQTPRYLIKTRGQQVTLSCSPISGHRSVSWYQQTPGQGLQFLFEYFSETQRNKGNFPGRFSGRQFSNSRSEMNVSTLELGDSALYLCASSLGGGGVQETQYFGPGTRLLVL.

V usage is TRBV7-9 and J usage is TRBJ2-1, with 12 bases lining up with TRBD1. This CDR3 has 18 amino acids. Germline lookup yields CDR1 SEHNR and CDR2 FQNEAQ (reference sequence). V shed 5 bases and J 7 bases; nucleotides not matched to a gene: 15. CDR3 residues: CASSLPPPGQGAGNEQFF. The CDR3 coding sequence is TGTGCCAGCAGCCTGCCCCCACCGGGACAGGGGGCCGGGAATGAGCAGTTCTTC.

This clone was observed a few times. The genes are TRBV30 and TRBJ1-1; D might be TRBD1 (5 bases). Germline assignment: CDR1 GTSNPN and CDR2 SVGIG (reference sequence). This CDR3 is 12 amino acids long. The V gene lost 3 bases and the J gene lost 8 bases, with 13 bases spanning the gap. CDR3 region: CAWRGGTEEAFF. CDR3 in DNA: TGTGCCTGGAGAGGAGGGACGGAGGAAGCTTTCTTT.

The rearrangement uses TRBV27 and TRBJ2-7; D gene uncertain. CDR1 is MNHEY and CDR2 is SMNVEV in the germline V gene (reference sequence). V was shortened by 2 bases and J by 2 bases, with 7 bases between the two germline ends. This CDR3 has 13 residues. In nucleotides, the CDR3 is TGTGCCAGCAGTTTAATGGGCCCCTACGAGCAGTACTTC. Its protein is CASSLMGPYEQYF.

This clone occurred once. The V and J genes are TRBV5-1 and TRBJ2-7; 7 positions agree with TRBD1. With V trimmed by 1 base and J by 6 bases, 4 bases remained unmatched. Germline V lookup: CDR1 SGHRS, CDR2 YFSETQ. The CDR3 spans 13 residues. DNA of the CDR3: TGCGCCAGCAGCTTGTCAGGGGGTTTCGAGCAGTACTTC. Translating gives CASSLSGGFEQYF.

This chain uses TRBV6-5 with TRBJ1-6; perhaps TRBD1 as D (5 bases). The CDR3 length is 13 residues. Per germline, CDR1 MNHEY and CDR2 SVGAGI. The V end lost 8 bases, the J end lost 8 bases, and 13 bases lay between the germline ends. CDR3 residues: CASSRDFYSPLHF. Written as DNA, the CDR3 is TGTGCCAGCTCCCGGGACTTCTATTCACCCCTCCACTTT.

V usage is TRBV11-2 and J usage is TRBJ1-6; 9 bases map to TRBD1. The junction had 10 bases not matched to a gene; V was cut back by 6 bases and J by 7 bases. Germline CDR1 is SGHAT and CDR2 is FQNNGV. This CDR3 comprises 16 residues. The CDR3 coding sequence is TGTGCCAGCAGTAGATTGGGGACAGGGCGGAATTCACCCCTCCACTTT. Residues: CASSRLGTGRNSPLHF.

This chain uses TRBV2 with TRBJ1-5; possible D gene TRBD1, 6 bases. Germline V gene data show CDR1 as SNHLY and CDR2 as FYNNEI. The length of the CDR3 is 17 residues. Trimming removed 2 bases from V and 0 bases from J, with 14 bases in between. The CDR3 nucleotides are TGTGCCAGCAGTGAAAAGGCCGGGACATTTAGCAATCAGCCCCAGCATTTT. Protein: CASSEKAGTFSNQPQHF.

This clone occurred a few times. The chain uses TRBV7-8 and TRBJ2-2; 10 bases map to TRBD2. The CDR3 loop spans 16 amino acids. Germline V lookup: CDR1 SGHVS, CDR2 FQNEAQ. J was trimmed by 2 bases and V by 6 bases; bases with no gene match: 6. CDR3 bases: TGTGCCAGCAGTCCAAGGACTAGCGGAAACACCGGGGAGCTGTTTTTT. Its translation is CASSPRTSGNTGELFF.

The rearrangement uses TRBV19 and TRBJ2-1, with a possible D match to TRBD1 (5 bases). V shed 10 bases and J shed 0 bases, with 13 bases lying between them. This CDR3 has 14 amino acids. Per germline, CDR1 LNHDA and CDR2 SQIVND (reference sequence). The CDR3 here is CATRPQGSYNEQFF. The CDR3, as DNA: TGTGCCACCCGGCCGCAGGGCTCCTACAATGAGCAGTTCTTC. The full variable domain, completed using reference TRBV19 and TRBJ2-1, is DGGITQSPKYLFRKEGQNVTLSCEQNLNHDAMYWYRQDPGQGLRLIYYSQIVNDFQKGDIAEGYSVSREKKESFPLTVTSAQKNPTAFYLCATRPQGSYNEQFFGPGTRLTVL.

This chain joins TRBV4-1 and TRBJ1-1; D is possibly TRBD1 (5 bases). There are 19 residues in the CDR3. V dropped 3 bases and J dropped 3 bases, with 26 bases sitting between them. Germline CDR1 is MGHRA and CDR2 is YSYEKL. The CDR3: CASSHLGIREGRGDTEAFF. For the CDR3, the DNA is TGCGCCAGCAGCCACCTCGGAATTAGGGAGGGGCGCGGGGACACTGAAGCTTTCTTT.